The table lists the clone carrying this T cell receptor (beta chain) with a few counts. CDR1 and CDR2 (germline): LNHNV, YYDKDF (reference sequence). This CDR3 contains 11 residues. Trimming cost V 1 base and J 11 bases, with 8 bases left between them. The entry originates in a study of blood T cell repertoires in COVID-19. Sequencing was performed with immunoSEQ multiplex PCR; in TCRdb, only in-frame clones are kept and a portion is missing. The sample shows about 110,000 clones, over 65% of them seen only once. Sequenced input: peripheral blood. This chain uses TRBV15 with TRBJ1-1; D possibly corresponds to TRBD1 (5 bases). The receptor was derived from a woman aged 40 to 50 with acute or convalescent COVID-19. This CDR3 reads CATSRVGRAFF. The CDR3 bases are TGTGCCACCAGCAGAGTGGGGCGGGCTTTCTTT.